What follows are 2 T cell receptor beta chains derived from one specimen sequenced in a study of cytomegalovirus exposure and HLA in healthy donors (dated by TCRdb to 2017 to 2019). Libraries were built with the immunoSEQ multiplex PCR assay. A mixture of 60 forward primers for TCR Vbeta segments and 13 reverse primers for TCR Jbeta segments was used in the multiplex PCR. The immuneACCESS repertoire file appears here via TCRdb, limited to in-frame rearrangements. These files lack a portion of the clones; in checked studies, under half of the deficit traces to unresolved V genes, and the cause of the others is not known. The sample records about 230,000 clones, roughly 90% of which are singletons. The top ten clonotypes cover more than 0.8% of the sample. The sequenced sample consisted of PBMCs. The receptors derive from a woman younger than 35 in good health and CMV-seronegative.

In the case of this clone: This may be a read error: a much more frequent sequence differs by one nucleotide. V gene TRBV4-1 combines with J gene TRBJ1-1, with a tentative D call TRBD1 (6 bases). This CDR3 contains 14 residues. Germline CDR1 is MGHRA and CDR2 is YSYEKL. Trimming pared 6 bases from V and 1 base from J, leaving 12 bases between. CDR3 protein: CASRLGQTNTEAFF. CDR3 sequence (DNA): TGCGCCAGCAGACTCGGACAGACGAACACTGAAGCTTTCTTT.

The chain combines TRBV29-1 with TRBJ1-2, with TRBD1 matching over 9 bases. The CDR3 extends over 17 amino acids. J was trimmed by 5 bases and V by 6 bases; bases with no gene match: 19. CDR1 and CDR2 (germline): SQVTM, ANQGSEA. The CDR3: CSVPKTMGQGLFYGYTF. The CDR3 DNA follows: TGCAGCGTCCCAAAAACTATGGGACAGGGTCTATTTTATGGCTACACCTTC.